This T cell receptor (beta chain) was found in a study of beta chain features in type 1 diabetes. Study context: Cell yields, gender and age were comparable in patients and healthy donors. Study results and limitations: Since sequencing was performed on cDNA, cells with high TCR expression could be over-represented.

Reverse transcribing all isolated RNA meant expressed TCRB transcripts were sequenced. The protocol was immunoSEQ multiplex PCR, while the TCRdb copy is restricted to in-frame clones and leaves out a portion. The sample lists some 180,000 clones; around 13% were seen once. Trimming cost V 1 base and J 1 base, with 10 bases left between them. This CDR3 spans 14 amino acids. In germline, CDR1 is GTSNPN, CDR2 SVGIG (reference sequence). On this clone: What it binds is not known.

The sample comprised central memory CD4+ T cells from blood. V and J are TRBV30 and TRBJ1-2, with D unclear. The clonotype originates from a woman aged 18-29 years in good health. The CDR3 DNA is TGTGCCTGGAGTGATTGGGCGGGTAACTATGGCTACACCTTC. This sequence encodes CAWSDWAGNYGYTF. Drawing the rest from reference TRBV30 and TRBJ1-2, the complete variable domain is SQTIHQWPATLVQPVGSPLSLECTVEGTSNPNLYWYRQAAGRGLQLLFYSVGIGQISSEVPQNLSASRPQDRQFILSSKKLLLSDSGFYLCAWSDWAGNYGYTFGSGTRLTVV.